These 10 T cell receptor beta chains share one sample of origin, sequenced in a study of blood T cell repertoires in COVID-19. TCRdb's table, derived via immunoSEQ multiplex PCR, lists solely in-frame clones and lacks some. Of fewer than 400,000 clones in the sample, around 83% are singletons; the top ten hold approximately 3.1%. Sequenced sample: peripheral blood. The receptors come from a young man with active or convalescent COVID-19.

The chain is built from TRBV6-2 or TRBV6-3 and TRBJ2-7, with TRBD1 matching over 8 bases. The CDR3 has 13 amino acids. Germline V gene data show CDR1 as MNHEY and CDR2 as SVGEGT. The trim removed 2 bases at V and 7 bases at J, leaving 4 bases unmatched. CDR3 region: CASSYPGGREQYF. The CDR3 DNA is TGTGCCAGCAGTTACCCAGGGGGCCGGGAGCAGTACTTC.

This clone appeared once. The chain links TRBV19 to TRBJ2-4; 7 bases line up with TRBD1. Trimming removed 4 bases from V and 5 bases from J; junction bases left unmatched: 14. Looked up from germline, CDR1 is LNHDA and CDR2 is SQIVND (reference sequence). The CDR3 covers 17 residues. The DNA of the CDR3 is TGTGCCAGTAGTAGCGACAGGGTAAAAGGAGGAGAAAACATTCAGTACTTC. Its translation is CASSSDRVKGGENIQYF.

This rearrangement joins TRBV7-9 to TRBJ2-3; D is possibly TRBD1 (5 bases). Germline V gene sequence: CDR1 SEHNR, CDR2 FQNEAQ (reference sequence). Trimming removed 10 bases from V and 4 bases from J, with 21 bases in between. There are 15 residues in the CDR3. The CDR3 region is CATTLGAGNSDTQYF. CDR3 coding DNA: TGTGCCACCACCCTCGGCGCAGGGAATTCAGATACGCAGTATTTT.

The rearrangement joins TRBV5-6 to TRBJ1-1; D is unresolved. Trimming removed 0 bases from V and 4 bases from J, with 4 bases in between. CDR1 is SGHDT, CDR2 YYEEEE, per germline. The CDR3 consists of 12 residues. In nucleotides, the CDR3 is TGTGCCAGCAGCTTGGTGGCCACTGAAGCTTTCTTT. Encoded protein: CASSLVATEAFF.

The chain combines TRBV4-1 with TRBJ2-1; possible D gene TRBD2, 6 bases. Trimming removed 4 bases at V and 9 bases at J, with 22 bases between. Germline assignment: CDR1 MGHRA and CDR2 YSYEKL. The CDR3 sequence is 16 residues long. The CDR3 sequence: CASSPEETRMWGEQFF. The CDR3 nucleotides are TGCGCCAGCAGCCCGGAAGAGACTAGGATGTGGGGTGAGCAGTTCTTC.

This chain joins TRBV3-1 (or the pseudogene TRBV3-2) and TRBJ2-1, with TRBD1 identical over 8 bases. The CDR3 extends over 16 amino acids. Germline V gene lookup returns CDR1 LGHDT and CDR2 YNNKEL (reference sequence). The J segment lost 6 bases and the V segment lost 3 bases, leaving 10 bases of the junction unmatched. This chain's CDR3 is CASSHRGQEISNEQFF. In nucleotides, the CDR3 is TGTGCCAGCAGCCACCGGGGACAGGAAATAAGCAATGAGCAGTTCTTC.

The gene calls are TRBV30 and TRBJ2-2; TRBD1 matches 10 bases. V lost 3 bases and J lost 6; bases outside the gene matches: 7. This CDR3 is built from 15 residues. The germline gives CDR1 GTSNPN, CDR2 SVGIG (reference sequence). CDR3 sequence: CAWRDGTGEAGELFF. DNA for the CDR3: TGTGCCTGGAGGGATGGGACAGGGGAGGCCGGGGAGCTGTTTTTT. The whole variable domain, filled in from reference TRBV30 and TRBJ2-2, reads SQTIHQWPATLVQPVGSPLSLECTVEGTSNPNLYWYRQAAGRGLQLLFYSVGIGQISSEVPQNLSASRPQDRQFILSSKKLLLSDSGFYLCAWRDGTGEAGELFFGEGSRLTVL.

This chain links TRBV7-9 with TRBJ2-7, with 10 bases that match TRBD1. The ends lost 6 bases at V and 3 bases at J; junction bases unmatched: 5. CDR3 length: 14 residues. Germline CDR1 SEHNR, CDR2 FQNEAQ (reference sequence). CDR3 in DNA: TGTGCCAGCAGTTCGGACAGGGGGGACTACGAGCAGTACTTC. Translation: CASSSDRGDYEQYF.

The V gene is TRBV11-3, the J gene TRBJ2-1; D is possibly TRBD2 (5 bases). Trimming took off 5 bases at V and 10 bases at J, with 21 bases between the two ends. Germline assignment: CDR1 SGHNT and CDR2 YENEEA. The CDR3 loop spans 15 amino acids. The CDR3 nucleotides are TGTGCCAGCAGCCTAACAGCGATTACTAGAGGGGAGCAGTTCTTC. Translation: CASSLTAITRGEQFF.

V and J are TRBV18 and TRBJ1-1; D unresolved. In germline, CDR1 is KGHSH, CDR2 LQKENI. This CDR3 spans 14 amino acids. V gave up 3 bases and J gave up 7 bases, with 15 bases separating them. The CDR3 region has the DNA TGTGCCAGCTCACCCCCCCGGGCAGAGGGTGAAGCTTTCTTT. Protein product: CASSPPRAEGEAFF.